This T cell receptor beta chain was recorded in a study of T cell responses to AZD1222 COVID-19 vaccine. In the study overall: Timing groups of about 4 and about 12 weeks for second doses were pooled.

Germline loops: CDR1 MGHRA, CDR2 YSYEKL. V dropped 1 base and J dropped 1 base, with 7 bases sitting between them. The CDR3 contains 14 residues. A word on this clone: Its target is unknown.

Study-level findings and limits: An increase in Spike-specific TCR breadth and depth was observed after two AZD1222 doses. The donor group comprised mostly white British people and more females; the analysis possibly underestimated clonal diversity. Reports indicate that nearly half of spike-specific TCRs are directed at unmutated variant regions.

Repertoires were generated with immunoSEQ multiplex PCR, while TCRdb's copy carries only in-frame clones and drops some. The sample includes around 120,000 clones, around 86% of them seen just once. The sequencing here drew on peripheral blood, taken on day 0 of AZD1222 vaccination. This sequence was found in an adult in good health. The chain employs TRBV4-1 and TRBJ1-1; D ambiguous. The CDR3 sequence: CASSQVGQNTEAFF. CDR3 nucleotide sequence: TGCGCCAGCAGCCAAGTTGGCCAGAACACTGAAGCTTTCTTT.